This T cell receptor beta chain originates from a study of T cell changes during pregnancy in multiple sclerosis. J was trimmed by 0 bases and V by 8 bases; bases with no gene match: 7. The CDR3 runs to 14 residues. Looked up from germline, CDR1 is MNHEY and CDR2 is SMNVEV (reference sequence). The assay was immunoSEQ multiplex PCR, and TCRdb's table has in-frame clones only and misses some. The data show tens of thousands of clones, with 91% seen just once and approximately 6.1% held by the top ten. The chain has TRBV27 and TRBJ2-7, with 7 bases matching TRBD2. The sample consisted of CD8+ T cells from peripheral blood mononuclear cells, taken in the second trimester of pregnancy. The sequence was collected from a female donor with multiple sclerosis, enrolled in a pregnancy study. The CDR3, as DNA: TGTGCCAGCGGGGTAGCGGGCGTCTCCTACGAGCAGTACTTC. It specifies CASGVAGVSYEQYF.